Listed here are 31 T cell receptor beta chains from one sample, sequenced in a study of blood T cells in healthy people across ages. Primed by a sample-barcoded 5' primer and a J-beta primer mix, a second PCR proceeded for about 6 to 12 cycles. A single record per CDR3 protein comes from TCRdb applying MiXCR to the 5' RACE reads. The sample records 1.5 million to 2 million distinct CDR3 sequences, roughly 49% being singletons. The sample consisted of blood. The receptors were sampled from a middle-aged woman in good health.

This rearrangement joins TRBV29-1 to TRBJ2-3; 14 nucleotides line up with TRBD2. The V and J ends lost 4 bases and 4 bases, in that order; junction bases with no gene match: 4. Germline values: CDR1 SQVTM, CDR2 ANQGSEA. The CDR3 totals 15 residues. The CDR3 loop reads CSVGLAGGRADTQYF. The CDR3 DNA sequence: TGCAGCGTTGGACTAGCGGGAGGGCGAGCAGATACGCAGTATTTT.

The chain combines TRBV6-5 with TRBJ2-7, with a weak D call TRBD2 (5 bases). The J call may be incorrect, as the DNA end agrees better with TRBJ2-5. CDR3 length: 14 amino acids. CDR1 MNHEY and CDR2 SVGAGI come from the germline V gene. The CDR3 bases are TGTGCCAGCAGTGTCAAGCGCCGGAGGGAGACCCAGTACTTC. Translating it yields CASSVKRRRETQYF.

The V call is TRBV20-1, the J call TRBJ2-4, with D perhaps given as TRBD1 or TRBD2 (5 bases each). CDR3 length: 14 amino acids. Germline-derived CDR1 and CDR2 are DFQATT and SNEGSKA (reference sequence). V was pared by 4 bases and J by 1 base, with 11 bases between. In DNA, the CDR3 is TGCAGTGCTACTGTCGGGACCGCCAAAAACATTCAGTACTTC. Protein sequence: CSATVGTAKNIQYF.

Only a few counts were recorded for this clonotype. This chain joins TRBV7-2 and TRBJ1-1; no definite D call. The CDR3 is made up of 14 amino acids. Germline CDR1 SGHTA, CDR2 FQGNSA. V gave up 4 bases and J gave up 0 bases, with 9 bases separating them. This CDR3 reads CASSSRMLNTEAFF. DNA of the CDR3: TGTGCCAGCAGCTCCCGAATGCTGAACACTGAAGCTTTCTTT.

In DNA, the CDR3 is TGCAGCGCCTCAGGGGGGGACAGAGGTATCCAGTCTGCCAACGTCCTGACTTTC. It translates to CSASGGDRGIQSANVLTF. This chain connects TRBV29-1 to TRBJ2-6; D may be TRBD1 or TRBD2 (7 bases each). This CDR3 spans 18 amino acids. V lost 7 bases to trimming and J lost 7 bases, with 29 bases between them. CDR1 is SQVTM and CDR2 is ANQGSEA in the germline V gene.

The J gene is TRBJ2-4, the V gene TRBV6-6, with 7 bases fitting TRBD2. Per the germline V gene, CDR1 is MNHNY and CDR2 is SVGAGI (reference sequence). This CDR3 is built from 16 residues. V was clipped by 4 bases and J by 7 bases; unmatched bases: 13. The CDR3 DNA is TGTGCCAGCAGTTCCCTGATCGCGGGGGTGCGGAACATTCAGTACTTC. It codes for CASSSLIAGVRNIQYF.

The CDR3 coding sequence is TGTGCCAGCAGCGGAGAGCCAGGGGGGAATGGCTACACCTTC. Translated: CASSGEPGGNGYTF. The rearrangement joins TRBV13 to TRBJ1-2; 7 bases align to TRBD1. V shed 5 bases, J shed 6 bases, and the junction held 9 bases outside the gene matches. Germline-derived CDR1 and CDR2 are PRHDT and FYEKMQ (reference sequence). The CDR3 is 14 residues long.

This CDR3 is CASSRGPGRETQYF. CDR3 bases: TGTGCCAGCAGCCGAGGCCCGGGGAGGGAGACCCAGTACTTC. The chain couples TRBV7-2 to TRBJ2-7, with D possibly TRBD2 on 6 matching bases. The end of the DNA aligns better with TRBJ2-5, so the J call may be wrong. The CDR3 covers 14 residues. CDR1 and CDR2 from the germline V gene are SGHTA and FQGNSA.

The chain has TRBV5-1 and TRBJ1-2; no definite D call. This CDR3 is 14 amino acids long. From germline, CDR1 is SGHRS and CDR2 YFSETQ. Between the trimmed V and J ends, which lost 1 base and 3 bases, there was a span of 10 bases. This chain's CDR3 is CASSLTEVDYGYTF. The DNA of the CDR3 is TGCGCCAGCAGCTTGACAGAGGTCGACTATGGCTACACCTTC. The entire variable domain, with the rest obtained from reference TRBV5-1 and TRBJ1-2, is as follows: KAGVTQTPRYLIKTRGQQVTLSCSPISGHRSVSWYQQTPGQGLQFLFEYFSETQRNKGNFPGRFSGRQFSNSRSEMNVSTLELGDSALYLCASSLTEVDYGYTFGSGTRLTVV.

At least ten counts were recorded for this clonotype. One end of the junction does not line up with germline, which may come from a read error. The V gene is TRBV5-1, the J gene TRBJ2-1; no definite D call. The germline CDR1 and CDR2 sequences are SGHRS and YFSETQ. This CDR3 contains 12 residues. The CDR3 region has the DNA TGTGCCAGCAGCCAAGGTCACAATGAGCAGTTCTTC. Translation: CASSQGHNEQFF.

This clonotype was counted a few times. In DNA, the CDR3 is TGTGCCATCAGTGAGTCGTTAGCCACGCAGTATTTT. Protein: CAISESLATQYF. This chain uses TRBV10-3 with TRBJ2-3; D gene unclear. With 0 bases removed from V and 9 bases from J, the gap between germline ends came to 7 bases. CDR1 is ENHRY, CDR2 SYGVKD, per germline. This CDR3 contains 12 residues.

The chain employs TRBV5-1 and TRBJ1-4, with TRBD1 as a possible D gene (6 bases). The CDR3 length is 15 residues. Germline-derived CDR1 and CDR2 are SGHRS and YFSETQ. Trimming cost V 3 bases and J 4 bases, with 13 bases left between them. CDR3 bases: TGCGCCAGCAGCTGGTCGACAGGCGATAATGAAAAACTGTTTTTT. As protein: CASSWSTGDNEKLFF.

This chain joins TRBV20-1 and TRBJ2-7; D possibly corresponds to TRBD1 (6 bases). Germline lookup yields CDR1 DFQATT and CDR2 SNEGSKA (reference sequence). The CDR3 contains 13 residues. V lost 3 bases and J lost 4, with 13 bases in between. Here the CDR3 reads CSASLDRPYEQYF. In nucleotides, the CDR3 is TGCAGTGCTAGCCTGGACAGACCTTACGAGCAGTACTTC.

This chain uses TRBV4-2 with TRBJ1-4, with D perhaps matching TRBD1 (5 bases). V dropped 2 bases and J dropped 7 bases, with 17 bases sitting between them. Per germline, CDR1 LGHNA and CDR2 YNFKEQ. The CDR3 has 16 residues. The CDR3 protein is CASSQRDGDLGEKLFF. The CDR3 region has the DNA TGTGCCAGCAGCCAACGCGACGGGGACCTAGGTGAAAAACTGTTTTTT.

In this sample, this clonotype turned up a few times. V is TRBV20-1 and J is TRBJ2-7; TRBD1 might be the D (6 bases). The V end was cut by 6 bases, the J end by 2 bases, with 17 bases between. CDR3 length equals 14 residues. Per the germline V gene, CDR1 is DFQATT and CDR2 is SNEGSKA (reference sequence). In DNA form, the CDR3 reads TGCAGTGCCAGGGGCCCGCGGCTACCCTACGAGCAGTACTTC. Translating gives CSARGPRLPYEQYF.

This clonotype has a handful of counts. This CDR3 is CSALGQMKQETQYF. The DNA of the CDR3 is TGCAGTGCTTTGGGACAGATGAAACAAGAGACCCAGTACTTC. The chain couples TRBV20-1 to TRBJ2-5; 7 bases are shared with TRBD1. The CDR3 is 14 residues long. Germline V gene sequence: CDR1 DFQATT, CDR2 SNEGSKA (reference sequence). V shed 5 bases, J shed 2 bases, and the junction held 8 bases outside the gene matches.

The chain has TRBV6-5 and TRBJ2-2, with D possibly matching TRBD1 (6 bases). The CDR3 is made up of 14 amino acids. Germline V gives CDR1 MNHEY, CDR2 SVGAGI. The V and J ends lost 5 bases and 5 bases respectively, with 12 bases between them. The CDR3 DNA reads TGTGCCAGCAGTGGACAGACGGGGACCGGGGAGCTGTTTTTT. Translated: CASSGQTGTGELFF.

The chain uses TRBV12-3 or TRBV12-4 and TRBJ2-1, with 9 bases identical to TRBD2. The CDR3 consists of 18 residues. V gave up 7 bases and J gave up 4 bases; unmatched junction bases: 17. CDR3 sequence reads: CASKEGLAGRGSYNEQFF. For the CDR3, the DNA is TGTGCCAGCAAAGAGGGGCTAGCGGGGCGGGGGAGTTACAATGAGCAGTTCTTC.

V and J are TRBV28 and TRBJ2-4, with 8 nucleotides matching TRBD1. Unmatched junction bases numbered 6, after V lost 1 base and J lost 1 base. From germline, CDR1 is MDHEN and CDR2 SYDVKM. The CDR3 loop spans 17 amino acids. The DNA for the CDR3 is TGTGCCAGCAGTTTATCTGGGCAGGGGGCTGCCAAAAACATTCAGTACTTC. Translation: CASSLSGQGAAKNIQYF.

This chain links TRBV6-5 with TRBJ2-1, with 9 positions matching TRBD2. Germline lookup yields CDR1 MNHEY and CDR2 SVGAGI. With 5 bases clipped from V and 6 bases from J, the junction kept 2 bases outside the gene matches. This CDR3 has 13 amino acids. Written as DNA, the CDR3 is TGTGCCAGCAGTAGACTAGCGGCCAATGAGCAGTTCTTC. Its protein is CASSRLAANEQFF.

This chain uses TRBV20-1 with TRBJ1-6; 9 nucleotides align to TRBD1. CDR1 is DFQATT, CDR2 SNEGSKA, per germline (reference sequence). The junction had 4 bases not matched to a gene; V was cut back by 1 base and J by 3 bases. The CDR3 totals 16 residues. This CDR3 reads CSARGQGEVYNSPLHF. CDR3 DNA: TGCAGTGCTAGAGGACAGGGGGAGGTCTATAATTCACCCCTCCACTTT.

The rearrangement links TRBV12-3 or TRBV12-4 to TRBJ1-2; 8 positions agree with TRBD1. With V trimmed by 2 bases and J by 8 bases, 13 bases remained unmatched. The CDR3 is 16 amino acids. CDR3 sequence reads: CASSLTLTDRVDGYTF. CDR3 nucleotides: TGTGCCAGCAGTTTAACTCTTACGGACAGGGTTGACGGCTACACCTTC.

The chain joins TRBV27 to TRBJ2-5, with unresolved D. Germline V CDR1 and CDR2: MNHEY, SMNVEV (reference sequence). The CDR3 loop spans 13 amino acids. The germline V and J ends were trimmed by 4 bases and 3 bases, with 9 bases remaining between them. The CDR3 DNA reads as TGTGCCAGCAGTTCCGCAAGGAAAGAGACCCAGTACTTC. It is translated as CASSSARKETQYF.

Here the CDR3 DNA reads TGTGCCAGCAGCTCACGTGAGGGAGTCTCCTACGAGCAGTACTTC. As protein: CASSSREGVSYEQYF. The rearrangement joins TRBV7-2 to TRBJ2-7, with D possibly TRBD2 on 5 matching bases. This CDR3 has 15 residues. Germline lookup yields CDR1 SGHTA and CDR2 FQGNSA. V shed 4 bases and J shed 0 bases, with 13 bases lying between them.

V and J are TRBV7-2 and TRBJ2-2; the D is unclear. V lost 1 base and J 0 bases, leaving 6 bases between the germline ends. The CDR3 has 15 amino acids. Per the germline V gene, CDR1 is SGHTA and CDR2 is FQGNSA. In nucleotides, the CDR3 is TGTGCCAGCAGCTTAGTTCTGGCGAACACCGGGGAGCTGTTTTTT. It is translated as CASSLVLANTGELFF.

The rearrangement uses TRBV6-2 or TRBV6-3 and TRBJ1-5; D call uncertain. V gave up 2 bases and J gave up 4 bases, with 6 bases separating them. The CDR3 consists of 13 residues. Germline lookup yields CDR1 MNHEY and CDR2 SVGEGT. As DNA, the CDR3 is TGTGCCAGCAGTTACCCACAGAATCAGCCCCAGCATTTT. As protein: CASSYPQNQPQHF.

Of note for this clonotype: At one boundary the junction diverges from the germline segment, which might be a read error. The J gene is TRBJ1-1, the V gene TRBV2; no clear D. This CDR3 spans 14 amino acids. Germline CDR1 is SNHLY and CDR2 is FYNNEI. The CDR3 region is CACSEVVGSTEAFF. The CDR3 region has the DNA TGTGCCTGCAGTGAAGTCGTGGGGTCCACTGAAGCTTTCTTT.

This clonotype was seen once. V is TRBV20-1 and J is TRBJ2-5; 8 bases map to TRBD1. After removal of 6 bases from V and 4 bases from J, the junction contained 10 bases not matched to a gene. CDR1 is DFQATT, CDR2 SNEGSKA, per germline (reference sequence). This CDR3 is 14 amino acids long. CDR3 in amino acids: CSALRGRGPETQYF. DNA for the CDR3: TGCAGTGCCCTAAGGGGCAGGGGGCCAGAGACCCAGTACTTC.

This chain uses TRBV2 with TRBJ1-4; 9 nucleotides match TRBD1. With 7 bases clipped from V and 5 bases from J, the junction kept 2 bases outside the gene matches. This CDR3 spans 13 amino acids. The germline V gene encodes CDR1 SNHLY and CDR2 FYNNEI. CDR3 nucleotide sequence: TGTGCCAGCATCGGGACAGGGAATGAAAAACTGTTTTTT. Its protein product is CASIGTGNEKLFF.

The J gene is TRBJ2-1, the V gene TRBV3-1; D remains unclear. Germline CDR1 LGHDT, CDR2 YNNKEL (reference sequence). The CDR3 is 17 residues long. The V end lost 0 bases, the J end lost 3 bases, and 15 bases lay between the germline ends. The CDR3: CASSQEKQSQVYNEQFF. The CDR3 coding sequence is TGTGCCAGCAGCCAAGAAAAACAGTCCCAAGTCTACAATGAGCAGTTCTTC.

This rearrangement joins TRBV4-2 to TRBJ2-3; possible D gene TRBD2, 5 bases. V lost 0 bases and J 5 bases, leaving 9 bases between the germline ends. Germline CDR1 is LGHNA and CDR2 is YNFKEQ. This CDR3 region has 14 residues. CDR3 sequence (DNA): TGTGCCAGCAGCCAAGACCAAGCGGAAGATACGCAGTATTTT. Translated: CASSQDQAEDTQYF.